The source of this T cell receptor beta chain is a study of blood T cell repertoires in COVID-19. In the study overall: There were acute and convalescent COVID-19 samples, and they came from the United States, Italy and Spain.

Original data processing: The authors estimated nucleated cell counts from reference gene primer amplification. Here immunoSEQ multiplex PCR was the method, and the copy in TCRdb shows in-frame clones only, minus some. V, J and clone size derive from that table, while D and trimming were established from the DNA sequence. The sample lists some 150,000 clones; roughly nine tenths were seen once. Germline values: CDR1 LGHNT, CDR2 FRNRAP. V was trimmed by 1 base and J by 3 bases, leaving 4 bases between them. The CDR3 totals 13 residues. The sequence derives from an older woman with active COVID-19. Source material: peripheral blood. The gene calls are TRBV12-5 and TRBJ1-5; D unclear. The DNA for the CDR3 is TGTGCTAGTGGTTTGGACACCAATCAGCCCCAGCATTTT. Translating gives CASGLDTNQPQHF.